The 3 T cell receptor beta chains presented below share a single source sample, sequenced in a study of blood T cell repertoires in COVID-19. TCRdb's table, derived via immunoSEQ multiplex PCR, lists solely in-frame clones and lacks some. Of around 100,000 clones in the sample, around four fifths were seen once. The sample was peripheral blood. Every receptor here comes from a woman in her seventies with acute or convalescent COVID-19.

V usage is TRBV5-5 and J usage is TRBJ2-3, with D perhaps TRBD2 (6 bases). The CDR3 length is 15 residues. V was cut by 5 bases and J by 8 bases, with 21 bases left in between. Per germline, CDR1 SGHKS and CDR2 YYEKEE (reference sequence). The CDR3 spells CASRQTGTLGSTQYF. CDR3 nucleotide sequence: TGTGCCAGCAGACAAACTGGGACTCTAGGAAGTACGCAGTATTTT.

The chain has TRBV4-2 and TRBJ1-2; 11 bases align to TRBD1. CDR3 length equals 15 residues. J was trimmed by 7 bases and V by 0 bases; bases with no gene match: 4. The germline CDR1 and CDR2 sequences are LGHNA and YNFKEQ. This CDR3 reads CASSQEVGTGGGYTF. The DNA for the CDR3 is TGTGCCAGCAGCCAAGAAGTAGGGACAGGGGGTGGCTACACCTTC.

The table lists this clone with a few counts. This chain joins TRBV27 and TRBJ2-7, with TRBD2 matching 14 bases. The germline gives CDR1 MNHEY, CDR2 SMNVEV (reference sequence). Trimming cost V 2 bases and J 4 bases; bases outside gene matches: 4. The CDR3 runs 16 residues. CDR3 nucleotide sequence: TGTGCCAGCAGTTTAAAGGGACTAGCGGGGGATTACGAGCAGTACGTC. Protein sequence: CASSLKGLAGDYEQYV.